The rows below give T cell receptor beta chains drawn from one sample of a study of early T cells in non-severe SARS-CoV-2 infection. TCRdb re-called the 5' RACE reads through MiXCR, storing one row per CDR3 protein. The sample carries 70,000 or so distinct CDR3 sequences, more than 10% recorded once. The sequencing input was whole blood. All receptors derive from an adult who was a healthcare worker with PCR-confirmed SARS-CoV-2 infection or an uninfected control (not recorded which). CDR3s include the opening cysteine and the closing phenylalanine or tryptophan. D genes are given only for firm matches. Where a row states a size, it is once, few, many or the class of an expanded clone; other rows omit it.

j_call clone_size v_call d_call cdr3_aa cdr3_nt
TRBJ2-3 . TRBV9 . CASSVMGVPGTDTQYF TGTGCCAGCAGCGTCATGGGGGTCCCCGGTACAGATACGCAGTATTTT
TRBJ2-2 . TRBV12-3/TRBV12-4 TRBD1 CASSLTGANTGELFF TGTGCCAGCAGCCTAACAGGGGCGAACACCGGGGAGCTGTTTTTT
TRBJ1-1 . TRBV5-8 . CASSFRPYNTEAFF TGTGCCAGCAGCTTCCGGCCCTACAACACTGAAGCTTTCTTT
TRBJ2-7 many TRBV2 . CASSVQDAYEQYF TGTGCCAGCAGTGTACAGGACGCCTACGAGCAGTACTTC
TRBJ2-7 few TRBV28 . CASRPGTAAPYEQYF TGTGCCAGCAGACCCGGGACGGCAGCACCCTACGAGCAGTACTTC
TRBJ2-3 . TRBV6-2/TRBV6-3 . CAIGGGTQYF TGTGCCATCGGCGGTGGTACGCAGTATTTT
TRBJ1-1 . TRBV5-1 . CASKGTATLNTEAFF TGCGCCAGCAAGGGCACAGCCACCTTGAACACTGAAGCTTTCTTT
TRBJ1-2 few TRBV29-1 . CSVLARATRDPYGYTF TGCAGCGTTTTAGCCAGGGCCACTAGGGATCCGTATGGCTACACCTTC
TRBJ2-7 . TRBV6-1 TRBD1 CASSEGGTGSYEQYF TGTGCCAGCAGTGAAGGGGGGACAGGTTCCTACGAGCAGTACTTC
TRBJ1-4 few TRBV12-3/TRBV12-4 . CASSLPAPQKLFF TGTGCCAGCAGTTTGCCGGCCCCCCAAAAACTGTTTTTT
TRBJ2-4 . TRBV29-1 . CSVGFLSRGKNIQYF TGCAGCGTGGGTTTCTTGTCGAGGGGCAAAAACATTCAGTACTTC
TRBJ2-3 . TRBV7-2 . CASHQDRADTQYF TGTGCCAGCCACCAGGACCGGGCGGATACGCAGTATTTT
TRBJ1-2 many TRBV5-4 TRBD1 CASTLGQGAYGYTF TGTGCCAGCACCCTGGGACAGGGAGCATATGGCTACACCTTC
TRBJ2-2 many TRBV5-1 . CASSLLVNTGELFF TGCGCCAGCAGCTTACTAGTGAACACCGGGGAGCTGTTTTTT
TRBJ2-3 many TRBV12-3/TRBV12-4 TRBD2 CASSGTSGTDTQYF TGTGCCAGCAGTGGGACTAGCGGCACAGATACGCAGTATTTT
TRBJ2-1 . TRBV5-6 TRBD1 CASSKDRAWKQFF TGTGCCAGCAGTAAGGACAGGGCGTGGAAGCAGTTCTTC
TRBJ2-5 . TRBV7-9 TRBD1 CASKTGRFEGETQYF TGTGCCAGCAAGACAGGGCGGTTTGAGGGAGAGACCCAGTACTTC
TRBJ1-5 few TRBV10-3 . CAISEEEPQHF TGTGCCATCAGTGAGGAGGAGCCCCAGCATTTT
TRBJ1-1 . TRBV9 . CASSDRQSLNTEAFF TGTGCCAGCAGCGATAGACAGAGTTTGAACACTGAAGCTTTCTTT
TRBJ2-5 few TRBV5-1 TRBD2 CASTFGLAPSETQYF TGCGCCAGCACCTTTGGACTAGCACCGTCGGAGACCCAGTACTTC